Below are 2 T cell receptor beta chains sequenced from a single sample in a study of cytomegalovirus exposure and HLA in healthy donors. 60 Vbeta and 13 Jbeta primers were used in PCR. The table came from immunoSEQ multiplex PCR; TCRdb's copy has only in-frame clones and leaves some out. There are about 200,000 clones in the sample; approximately 80% occur only once, and approximately 2.9% lies in the top ten. Sequencing was done on a sample of PBMCs. Every receptor here comes from a man aged 25-40 years in good health and CMV-seronegative.

The CDR3 DNA reads as TGTGCCAGCAGCACCGGGACAGGGAATGAAAAACTGTTTTTT. Its translation: CASSTGTGNEKLFF. This chain connects TRBV5-8 to TRBJ1-4, with 9 nucleotides matching TRBD1. Unmatched junction bases numbered 3, after V lost 4 bases and J lost 5 bases. In germline, CDR1 is SGHTS, CDR2 YDEGEE. CDR3 size: 14 residues. Full variable domain (missing parts from reference TRBV5-8 and TRBJ1-4): EAGVTQSPTHLIKTRGQQATLRCSPISGHTSVYWYQQALGLGLQFLLWYDEGEERNRGNFPPRFSGRQFPNYSSELNVNALELEDSALYLCASSTGTGNEKLFFGSGTQLSVL.

This chain joins TRBV6-1 and TRBJ2-7, with TRBD2 as a possible D gene (6 bases). Germline loops: CDR1 MNHNS, CDR2 SASEGT. V lost 5 bases and J lost 10, with 21 bases in between. The CDR3 sequence is 14 residues long. CDR3 protein: CASSLTGVVVGQYF. Here the CDR3 DNA reads TGTGCCAGCAGTTTAACGGGGGTCGTAGTCGGACAGTACTTC.